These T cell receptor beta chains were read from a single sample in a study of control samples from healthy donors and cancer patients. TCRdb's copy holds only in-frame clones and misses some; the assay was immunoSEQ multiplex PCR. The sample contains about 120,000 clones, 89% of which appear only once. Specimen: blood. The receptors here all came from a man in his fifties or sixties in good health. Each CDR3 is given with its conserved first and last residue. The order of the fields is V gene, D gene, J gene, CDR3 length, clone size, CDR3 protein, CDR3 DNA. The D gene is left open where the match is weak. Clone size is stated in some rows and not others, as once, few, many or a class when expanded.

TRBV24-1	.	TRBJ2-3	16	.	CATSEPRAPGADTQYF	TGTGCCACCAGTGAACCCCGGGCCCCAGGGGCAGATACGCAGTATTTT
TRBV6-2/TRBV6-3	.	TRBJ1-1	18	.	CASSYEGPPRRVNTEAFF	TGTGCCAGCAGTTACGAGGGCCCCCCGCGCAGGGTGAACACTGAAGCTTTCTTT
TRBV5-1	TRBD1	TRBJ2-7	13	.	CASSPQDRGTPDF	TGCGCCAGCAGCCCCCAGGACAGGGGGACGCCTGACTTC
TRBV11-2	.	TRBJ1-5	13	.	CASSLGGAQPQHF	TGTGCCAGCAGCTTAGGAGGGGCTCAGCCCCAGCATTTT
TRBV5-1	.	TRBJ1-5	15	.	CASRQGSDGNQPQHF	TGCGCCAGCAGACAGGGCAGTGATGGCAATCAGCCCCAGCATTTT
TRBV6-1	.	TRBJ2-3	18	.	CASSEGAGQIGGTDTQYF	TGTGCCAGCAGTGAGGGTGCGGGGCAGATCGGGGGCACAGATACGCAGTATTTT
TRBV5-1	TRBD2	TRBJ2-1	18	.	CASSLGLAGVLSYNEQFF	TGCGCCAGCAGCTTGGGACTAGCGGGGGTTCTCTCCTACAATGAGCAGTTCTTC
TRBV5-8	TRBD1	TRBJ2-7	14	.	CASTRQGPYYEQYF	TGTGCCAGCACCCGACAGGGCCCCTACTACGAGCAGTACTTC
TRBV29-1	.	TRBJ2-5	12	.	CSVREGGETQYF	TGCAGCGTTCGCGAGGGAGGAGAGACCCAGTACTTC
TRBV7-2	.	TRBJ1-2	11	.	CASTSSYGYTF	TGTGCCAGCACCTCAAGCTATGGCTACACCTTC
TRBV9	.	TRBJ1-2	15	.	CASSSAGAPRYGYTF	TGTGCCAGCAGCTCCGCAGGGGCCCCACGCTATGGCTACACCTTC
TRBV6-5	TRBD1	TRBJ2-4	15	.	CASSRQGEAKNIQYF	TGTGCCAGCAGTCGTCAGGGGGAGGCCAAAAACATTCAGTACTTC
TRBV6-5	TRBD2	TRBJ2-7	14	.	CASSYSGGANEQYF	TGTGCCAGCAGTTACAGCGGGGGGGCCAACGAGCAGTACTTC
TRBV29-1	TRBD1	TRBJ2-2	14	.	CSALGQGFTGELFF	TGCAGCGCCCTGGGACAGGGGTTTACCGGGGAGCTGTTTTTT
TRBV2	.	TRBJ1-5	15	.	CASSEAVLRNQPQHF	TGTGCCAGCAGTGAAGCAGTACTACGAAATCAGCCCCAGCATTTT
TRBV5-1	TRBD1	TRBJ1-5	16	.	CASSLGTGGGNQPQHF	TGCGCCAGCAGCCTCGGGACAGGGGGCGGCAATCAGCCCCAGCATTTT
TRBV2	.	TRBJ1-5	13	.	CASTPERDQPQHF	TGTGCCAGCACCCCAGAACGGGATCAGCCCCAGCATTTT
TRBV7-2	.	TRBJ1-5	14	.	CASSFQGINQPQHF	TGTGCCAGCAGCTTTCAGGGGATCAATCAGCCCCAGCATTTT
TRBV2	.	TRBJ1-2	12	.	CASRDRTYGYTF	TGTGCCAGCAGAGACAGGACCTATGGCTACACCTTC
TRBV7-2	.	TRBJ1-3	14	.	CASTLSFSGNTIYF	TGTGCCAGTACCTTATCTTTCTCTGGAAACACCATATATTTT
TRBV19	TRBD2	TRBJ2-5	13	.	CASSRGLAETQYF	TGTGCCAGTAGCCGAGGACTAGCGGAGACCCAGTACTTC
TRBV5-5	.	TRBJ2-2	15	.	CASSGRTGVYGELFF	TGTGCCAGCAGCGGCAGGACGGGGGTGTACGGGGAGCTGTTTTTT
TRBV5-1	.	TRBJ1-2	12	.	CASSLETDGYTF	TGCGCCAGCAGCTTGGAAACAGATGGCTACACCTTC
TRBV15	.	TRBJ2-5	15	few	CATSRDRGGSETQYF	TGTGCCACCAGCAGAGATAGGGGGGGAAGTGAGACCCAGTACTTC
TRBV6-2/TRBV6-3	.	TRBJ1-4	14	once	CASSYPPGDEKLFF	TGTGCCAGCAGTTACCCACCGGGGGATGAAAAACTGTTTTTT
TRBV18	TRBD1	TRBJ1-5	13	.	CASSQGADQPQHF	TGTGCCAGCTCTCAGGGGGCGGATCAGCCCCAGCATTTT
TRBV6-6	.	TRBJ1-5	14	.	CASSYRPPNQPQHF	TGTGCCAGCAGTTACAGGCCGCCAAATCAGCCCCAGCATTTT
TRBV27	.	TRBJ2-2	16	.	CASRSLEGVNTGELFF	TGTGCCAGCAGGTCCCTGGAGGGGGTAAACACCGGGGAGCTGTTTTTT
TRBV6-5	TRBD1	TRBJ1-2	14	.	CASKYLTGDYGYTF	TGTGCCAGCAAATACTTGACAGGGGACTATGGCTACACCTTC
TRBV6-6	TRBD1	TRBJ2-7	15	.	CASSYRDRGFYEQYF	TGTGCCAGCAGTTACCGGGACAGGGGATTCTACGAGCAGTACTTC
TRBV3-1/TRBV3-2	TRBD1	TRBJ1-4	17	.	CASSYRDRGQDREKLFF	TGTGCCAGCAGCTATAGGGACAGGGGGCAGGATCGGGAAAAACTGTTTTTT
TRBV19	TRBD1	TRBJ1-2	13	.	CASSPNRGYGYTF	TGTGCCAGTAGTCCCAACAGGGGGTATGGCTACACCTTC
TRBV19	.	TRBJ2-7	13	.	CASSRGLVNEQYF	TGTGCCAGTAGTCGGGGACTCGTAAACGAGCAGTACTTC
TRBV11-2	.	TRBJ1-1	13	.	CASSLGTAGEAFF	TGTGCCAGCAGCTTAGGGACAGCCGGGGAAGCTTTCTTT
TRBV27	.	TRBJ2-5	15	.	CASSRRPLLGETQYF	TGTGCCAGCAGCCGACGACCCTTGCTTGGGGAGACCCAGTACTTC
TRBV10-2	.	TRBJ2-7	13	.	CASSEPDSYEQYF	TGCGCCAGCAGTGAACCCGACTCCTACGAGCAGTACTTC
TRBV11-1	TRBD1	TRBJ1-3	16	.	CASSLDGTGGENTIYF	TGTGCCAGCAGCTTAGATGGGACAGGGGGCGAAAACACCATATATTTT
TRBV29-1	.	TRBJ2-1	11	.	CSGDTYNEQFF	TGCAGCGGAGACACTTACAATGAGCAGTTCTTC
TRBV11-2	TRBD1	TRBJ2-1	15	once	CASSLAAQGADEQFF	TGTGCCAGCAGCTTAGCGGCGCAGGGGGCGGATGAGCAGTTCTTC
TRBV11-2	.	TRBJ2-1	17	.	CASSSFRGQRALGEQFF	TGTGCCAGCAGCTCTTTTCGAGGCCAGAGGGCCCTCGGTGAGCAGTTCTTC
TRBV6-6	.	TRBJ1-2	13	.	CASSRLNNYGYTF	TGTGCCAGCAGCCGCCTGAATAACTATGGCTACACCTTC
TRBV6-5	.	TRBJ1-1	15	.	CASSYSGVRNTEAFF	TGTGCCAGCAGTTACTCAGGGGTGCGGAACACTGAAGCTTTCTTT
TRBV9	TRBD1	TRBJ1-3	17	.	CASSVSSLDRGRNTIYF	TGTGCCAGCAGCGTATCCTCCCTGGACAGGGGCCGGAACACCATATATTTT
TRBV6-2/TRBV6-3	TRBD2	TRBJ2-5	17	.	CASSYAGGAGIKETQYF	TGTGCCAGCAGTTACGCGGGGGGCGCAGGTATTAAAGAGACCCAGTACTTC
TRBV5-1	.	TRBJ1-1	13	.	CASSQGINTEAFF	TGCGCCAGCAGCCAGGGGATTAACACTGAAGCTTTCTTT
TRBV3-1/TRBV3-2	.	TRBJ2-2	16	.	CASSLGEGANTGELFF	TGTGCCAGCAGCCTAGGGGAGGGGGCAAACACCGGGGAGCTGTTTTTT
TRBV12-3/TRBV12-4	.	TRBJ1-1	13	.	CASSSDIGTEAFF	TGTGCCAGCAGTTCTGACATAGGTACTGAAGCTTTCTTT
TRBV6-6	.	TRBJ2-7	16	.	CASSTVRGQITYEQYF	TGTGCCAGCAGCACAGTCAGGGGCCAGATTACCTACGAGCAGTACTTC
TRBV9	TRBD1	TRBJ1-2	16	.	CASSVEAGQHDYGYTF	TGTGCCAGCAGCGTAGAGGCGGGACAGCACGACTATGGCTACACCTTC
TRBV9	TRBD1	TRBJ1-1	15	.	CASSATGDPNTEAFF	TGTGCCAGCAGCGCCACAGGGGACCCGAACACTGAAGCTTTCTTT
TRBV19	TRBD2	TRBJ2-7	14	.	CASSIGGGLGEQYF	TGTGCCAGTAGTATAGGCGGGGGGCTCGGCGAGCAGTACTTC
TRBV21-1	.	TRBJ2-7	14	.	CASSKGGRGHEQYF	TGTGCCAGCAGCAAGGGGGGCCGGGGCCACGAGCAGTACTTC